This T cell receptor (beta chain) was captured by sequencing in a study of shared clonotypes between healthy human individuals (dated by TCRdb to about 2020). Turning to the overall study: The cohort comprised two women and a few men aged 18 to 49 years. To increase sequencing depth and limit assay-specific biases, TCR repertoire library preparation and sequencing were carried out by different laboratories using diverse techniques. For each donor, three plates each were used for CD4 naive and CD4 memory, two plates were used for CD8 naive, and one plate was used for CD8 memory. The study deeply sequenced blood TCR repertoires of five healthy adults to estimate repertoire size and the extent of clonotype sharing between individuals. Between about 0.8 and 8.9 billion PBMCs per donor were obtained by leukapheresis. On the study overall, not on this receptor specifically: Incomplete sequencing was indicated by rarefaction of sorted-subset datasets, despite the large sequencing depth. Pairwise subsampling indicated that sequencing depth was expected to affect the degree of clonotype sharing among donors. The genetic and exposure-history diversity represented was limited by the small number of donors. Compared with non-shared clonotypes, clonotypes shared by all four sorted-subset donors had higher generation probabilities. Across a handful of donors, about 4.5% of naive CD4, approximately 3.6% of naive CD8, 2% to 2.5% of memory CD4, and about 0.44% of memory CD8 clonotypes were shared. Sampling was restricted to blood, and TCR repertoires in tissues likely differ from the TCR repertoires found in blood. Naive subsets generally had larger estimated clonotype richness than memory subsets.

Using the deep immunoSEQ assay, multiplex PCR amplified TCR CDR3 regions from genomic DNA. For each cell subset, the extracted genomic DNA was distributed evenly across all wells of several immunoSEQ 96-well plates, and each plate served as one replicate. Each replicate PCR for sorted subsets received about 200 ng genomic DNA, equal to around 32,000 T cell genomes. Purified libraries were quantified with a Qubit 3.0 fluorometer, sized on a Bioanalyzer 2100, and re-quantified with the KAPA Library Quantification kit. Each immunoSEQ 96-well plate was sequenced on its own single-read 150-cycle Illumina NextSeq 550 flow cell. The study's own analysis went as follows. The immunoSEQ output contained only junctional sequences without quality scores, so filtering could not match that applied to full-length reads. To assign V/J genes and CDR3, sequences were annotated against IMGT germline references using PyIR, a Python wrapper for IgBLAST v1.9. Reads were filtered out if the reads had weak V/J assignments (E-value above 1e-6), no CDR3, stop codons, out-of-frame junctions, or ambiguous translated residues. V3J clonotypes were defined as sequences sharing the same inferred V gene, J gene, and CDR3 amino acid sequence. The percentage overlap between two repertoires was calculated by dividing the number of shared unique clonotypes by the size of the smaller repertoire. Richness of each repertoire was evaluated using RTK rarefaction, the Chao1 estimator, and Recon v2.1 estimates of unobserved clonotypes. Generation probabilities were computed with OLGA for all TCRbeta clonotypes obtained by the gDNA method from four donors. The source is immuneACCESS, and TCRdb retained only in-frame sequences with V and J called. Part of the clones is not carried over; for the studies checked, unresolved V genes explain less than half of this, and the remainder is unexplained. That table is the source of V, J and clone size, and D and trimming were worked out from the DNA. Counted in this sample were 2,500,000 or so clones; about 90% of them appeared once. Of the sample, about 0.36% falls within the top ten clones.

Via the germline V gene, CDR1 is SGDLS and CDR2 YYNGEE. Counted from cysteine to phenylalanine, this CDR3 has 17 amino acids. Only CDR3 DNA is held: 51 bases, read in frame from base 1. V lost 0 bases and J lost 2 bases; the stretch between them is 16 bases long. The donors were healthy, HIV-negative adults who had no recently reported acute infections or vaccinations. Every donor was a Caucasian adult residing in Nashville, Tennessee, USA. CD4+ T cells were enriched by magnetic negative selection; naive cells were then positively selected on CD45RA, and the negative fraction formed the memory subset. After blood collection by leukapheresis, PBMCs were isolated using Ficoll-Histopaque density gradient centrifugation and then cryopreserved in the vapor phase of liquid nitrogen. Analytical flow cytometry was used to check the purity and quantity of each magnetically sorted T cell population. Genomic DNA was isolated from each sorted fraction and quantified by UV absorbance on a Nanodrop 2000c.

This clone was observed once. No cognate antigen has been identified for it. Per-base qualities were not stored, and no clone one base away is much larger. The clonotype comes from a man aged 18 to 30 in good health. Some clones in this sample may be carry-over from other donors' samples. Sequencing used naive CD4+ T cells from PBMCs. This sample's cell subset or site label indicates: CD45RA+ positively selected. Here the chain combines TRBV9 and TRBJ2-3; possibly the D gene is TRBD2, per 7 matching bases. The CDR3 protein sequence reads: CASSVGGGTDFTDTQYF. The DNA is TGTGCCAGCAGCGTAGGGGGGGGCACAGATTTCACAGATACGCAGTATTTT.